The 24 T cell receptor beta chains listed next were all sequenced from one sample in a study of vaccination and CD4 T cells after COVID-19. The antigens for these receptors are not known. Treatment meaning: roughly ten-day PBMC culture with coronavirus spike peptide pools or control peptides (ViraFEST assay). Cultured CD4+ T cells had their DNA profiled by the Oncomine TCR Beta short-read assay. TCRdb processed the PCR reads anew with MiXCR; each CDR3 protein has one entry. The sample contains more than 12,000 distinct CDR3 sequences, around 24% of which appear only once. Sequences were obtained from cultured CD4+ T cells from blood. The receptor set was obtained from a human donor with COVID-19.

By share, this clonotype counts as medium-sized. The chain uses TRBV6-2 or TRBV6-3 and TRBJ1-2; no clear D gene. Trimming left V 6 bases short and J 8 bases short, with 19 bases between. The CDR3 sequence is 14 residues long. Looked up from germline, CDR1 is MNHEY and CDR2 is SVGEGT. This CDR3 reads CASRSTGSTDGYTF. In nucleotides, the CDR3 is TGTGCCAGCAGGAGTACGGGATCCACCGACGGCTACACCTTC.

This clonotype occurred once. The chain uses TRBV6-4 and TRBJ2-1; TRBD2 aligns across 12 bases. Trimming removed 10 bases from V and 10 bases from J; junction bases left unmatched: 8. The V gene's germline CDR1 is MRHNA and CDR2 SNTAGT. The CDR3 runs to 13 residues. The CDR3 sequence: CAIGLAGSREQFF. The CDR3 coding sequence is TGTGCCATCGGACTAGCGGGGTCGAGGGAGCAGTTCTTC.

This rearrangement joins TRBV5-1 to TRBJ2-7; 7 bases are a match to TRBD2. Trimming took 3 bases from V and 2 from J; bases not matched to a gene: 5. Germline V lookup: CDR1 SGHRS, CDR2 YFSETQ. This CDR3 has 14 amino acids. CDR3 amino acids: CASSSVTSPYEQYF. Here the CDR3 DNA reads TGCGCCAGCAGCTCGGTGACTAGCCCCTACGAGCAGTACTTC.

This clonotype was found a few times. CDR3 in DNA: TGTGCCAGCAGTTTAAGGAGGACAGGGAAGGACGAGCAGTACTTC. Amino acids: CASSLRRTGKDEQYF. The chain is built from TRBV27 and TRBJ2-7; TRBD1 matches at 8 bases. This CDR3 is built from 15 residues. Germline assignment: CDR1 MNHEY and CDR2 SMNVEV (reference sequence). J lost 5 bases, V lost 2 bases, and 8 bases had no gene match.

This sequence joins TRBV5-1 and TRBJ2-7, with D perhaps matching TRBD1 or TRBD2 (6 bases each). The CDR3 is made up of 15 amino acids. From germline, CDR1 is SGHRS and CDR2 YFSETQ. V lost 4 bases and J 6 bases, leaving 20 bases between the germline ends. This CDR3 is CASSATGGVGGEQYF. CDR3 DNA: TGCGCCAGCAGCGCAACCGGGGGCGTAGGTGGCGAGCAGTACTTC.

The gene calls are TRBV5-1 and TRBJ2-5; D is uncertain. The V end was cut by 2 bases, the J end by 5 bases, with 4 bases between. CDR3 length equals 11 residues. The germline V gene encodes CDR1 SGHRS and CDR2 YFSETQ. CDR3 in amino acids: CASSFDETQYF. DNA for the CDR3: TGCGCCAGCAGCTTCGACGAGACCCAGTACTTC.

Note on this clonotype: The junction shows a germline mismatch at one end, possibly a read error. The rearrangement uses TRBV7-6 and TRBJ1-1; D unresolved. The CDR3 is made up of 13 amino acids. The V gene's germline CDR1 is SGHVS and CDR2 FNYEAQ. Here the CDR3 reads CASSLSRNTEASF. DNA of the CDR3: TGTGCCAGCAGCTTAAGTAGGAACACTGAAGCTTCCTTT. Using reference TRBV7-6 and TRBJ1-1 for the parts outside the CDR3, the full variable domain is GAGVSQSPRYKVTKRGQDVALRCDPISGHVSLYWYRQALGQGPEFLTYFNYEAQQDKSGLPNDRFSAERPEGSISTLTIQRTEQRDSAMYRCASSLSRNTEASFGQGTRLTVV.

The chain links TRBV20-1 to TRBJ1-1, with D hard to call. Germline-derived CDR1 and CDR2 are DFQATT and SNEGSKA (reference sequence). The CDR3 contains 13 residues. The V end lost 8 bases, the J end lost 4 bases, and 17 bases lay between the germline ends. The CDR3 loop is CSPLVRQPTEAFF. The CDR3, as DNA: TGCAGTCCATTAGTCAGGCAACCCACTGAAGCTTTCTTT.

The V call is TRBV7-9, the J call TRBJ2-1; D is undetermined. V was trimmed by 7 bases and J by 12 bases, leaving 13 bases between them. The CDR3 runs 11 residues. Germline values: CDR1 SEHNR, CDR2 FQNEAQ (reference sequence). The CDR3 region is CASNAHLGQFF. The CDR3 nucleotides read TGTGCCAGCAACGCCCATCTAGGGCAGTTCTTC.

The genes are TRBV5-1 and TRBJ2-2; 9 nucleotides line up with TRBD1. The germline gives CDR1 SGHRS, CDR2 YFSETQ. V lost 3 bases, J lost 13 bases, and 4 bases stayed unmatched. The CDR3 is 12 amino acids. DNA of the CDR3: TGCGCCAGCAGCTGGGACAGGGAGGCGCTGTTTTTT. It specifies CASSWDREALFF. The whole variable domain, filled in from reference TRBV5-1 and TRBJ2-2, reads KAGVTQTPRYLIKTRGQQVTLSCSPISGHRSVSWYQQTPGQGLQFLFEYFSETQRNKGNFPGRFSGRQFSNSRSEMNVSTLELGDSALYLCASSWDREALFFGEGSRLTVL.

This clonotype was found a few times. V gene TRBV11-3 combines with J gene TRBJ1-6; TRBD1 is a possible D gene (5 bases). The CDR3 runs to 16 residues. The germline CDR1 and CDR2 sequences are SGHNT and YENEEA. V was shortened by 4 bases and J by 5 bases, with 15 bases between the two germline ends. The CDR3, as DNA: TGTGCCAGCAGCTCGGGGGGTACATCCCATAATTCACCCCTCCACTTT. This sequence encodes CASSSGGTSHNSPLHF.

This clonotype was observed a single time. V is TRBV18 and J is TRBJ1-2; D is unresolved. The germline V and J ends were trimmed by 6 bases and 2 bases, with 10 bases remaining between them. Germline loops: CDR1 KGHSH, CDR2 LQKENI. There are 13 residues in the CDR3. The CDR3 coding sequence is TGTGCCAGCTCGGAGGCACCCAACTATGGCTACACCTTC. It translates to CASSEAPNYGYTF. The full variable domain, in which reference TRBV18 and TRBJ1-2 provide the parts outside the CDR3, is NAGVMQNPRHLVRRRGQEARLRCSPMKGHSHVYWYRQLPEEGLKFMVYLQKENIIDESGMPKERFSAEFPKEGPSILRIQQVVRGDSAAYFCASSEAPNYGYTFGSGTRLTVV.

This sequence joins TRBV30 and TRBJ1-1; no reliable D call. The CDR3 loop spans 13 amino acids. The germline gives CDR1 GTSNPN, CDR2 SVGIG (reference sequence). Trimming removed 0 bases at V and 5 bases at J, with 10 bases between. This CDR3 reads CAWSVQPGTEAFF. Here the CDR3 DNA reads TGTGCCTGGAGTGTACAGCCCGGGACTGAAGCTTTCTTT.

In its sample, this clonotype was seen a few times. The chain carries TRBV20-1 and TRBJ1-4; D not certain. Germline V CDR1 and CDR2: DFQATT, SNEGSKA (reference sequence). Trimming removed 6 bases at V and 8 bases at J, with 16 bases between. There are 13 residues in the CDR3. CDR3 region: CSAPWTIGEKLFF. DNA of the CDR3: TGCAGTGCCCCCTGGACTATCGGGGAAAAACTGTTTTTT.

This clonotype turned up a few times. The rearrangement uses TRBV7-9 and TRBJ2-5; D gene ambiguous. This CDR3 region has 12 residues. Germline CDR1 and CDR2: SEHNR and FQNEAQ (reference sequence). Trimming left V 1 base short and J 5 bases short, with 5 bases between. CDR3 sequence: CASSLVGETQYF. CDR3 sequence (DNA): TGTGCCAGCAGCTTAGTAGGGGAGACCCAGTACTTC.

This clonotype was picked up a small number of times. This rearrangement joins TRBV6-1 to TRBJ2-5; D not certain. Looked up from germline, CDR1 is MNHNS and CDR2 is SASEGT. The CDR3 is 13 amino acids. V lost 6 bases, J lost 1 base, and 9 bases lay in between. The CDR3 sequence is CASSGQLQETQYF. The DNA for the CDR3 is TGTGCCAGCAGCGGGCAGCTCCAAGAGACCCAGTACTTC.

This clonotype was detected a few times. This rearrangement joins TRBV6-4 to TRBJ1-5, with a weak D call TRBD1 (6 bases). The CDR3 has 16 residues. V gave up 4 bases and J gave up 7 bases, with 20 bases separating them. Per the germline V gene, CDR1 is MRHNA and CDR2 is SNTAGT. CDR3 sequence (DNA): TGTGCCAGCAGTGCCCTACGACAGGACCTTCGGCAGCCCCAGCATTTT. This translates into CASSALRQDLRQPQHF.

The chain has TRBV10-3 and TRBJ2-7; the D gene is possibly TRBD1 (6 bases). The CDR3 contains 14 residues. Trimming left V 5 bases short and J 3 bases short, with 14 bases between. Germline V lookup: CDR1 ENHRY, CDR2 SYGVKD. The CDR3 DNA sequence: TGTGCCATCAGTCCCAGGACAGAGGGCTACGAGCAGTACTTC. Amino acid sequence: CAISPRTEGYEQYF.

The chain uses TRBV20-1 and TRBJ2-1; possible D gene TRBD2, 5 bases. V gave up 7 bases and J gave up 1 base, with 14 bases separating them. There are 14 residues in the CDR3. Germline lookup yields CDR1 DFQATT and CDR2 SNEGSKA (reference sequence). CDR3 in DNA: TGCAGTGTTCGGAGGCCTTCGTCCTACAATGAGCAGTTCTTC. Translating it yields CSVRRPSSYNEQFF.

This clonotype came up a few times. V gene TRBV11-2 combines with J gene TRBJ1-3; D is possibly TRBD1 (5 bases). V was cut by 2 bases and J by 2 bases, with 10 bases left in between. The CDR3 sequence is 15 residues long. CDR1 SGHAT and CDR2 FQNNGV come from the germline V gene. CDR3 DNA: TGTGCCAGCAGCTTAATACCGGGGGCTGGAAACACCATATATTTT. Amino acids: CASSLIPGAGNTIYF.

This clonotype was seen only a few times. The V and J genes are TRBV30 and TRBJ2-5; 12 bases align to TRBD1. Germline V CDR1 and CDR2: GTSNPN, SVGIG (reference sequence). The CDR3 extends over 16 amino acids. V was pared by 3 bases and J by 1 base, with 6 bases of the junction left unmatched. DNA of the CDR3: TGTGCCTGGAGGGGAGGGACAGGGGGCGTCCAAGAGACCCAGTACTTC. This translates into CAWRGGTGGVQETQYF.

With regard to this clonotype: Its ends do not fully match the called genes, so a read error is possible. The gene calls are TRBV19 and TRBJ1-1, with D perhaps matching TRBD1 (5 bases). CDR1 is LNHDA, CDR2 SQIVND, per germline (reference sequence). The CDR3 has 14 amino acids. The CDR3 reads CASSSRRDRTEASF. The CDR3 nucleotides read TGTGCCAGTAGTTCTCGCAGGGATAGGACTGAAGCTTCCTTT. Full variable domain (rest looked up from reference TRBV19 and TRBJ1-1): DGGITQSPKYLFRKEGQNVTLSCEQNLNHDAMYWYRQDPGQGLRLIYYSQIVNDFQKGDIAEGYSVSREKKESFPLTVTSAQKNPTAFYLCASSSRRDRTEASFGQGTRLTVV.

V gene TRBV4-2 combines with J gene TRBJ2-5; 11 positions match TRBD1. The length of the CDR3 is 17 residues. After removal of 3 bases from V and 3 bases from J, the junction contained 9 bases not matched to a gene. From germline, CDR1 is LGHNA and CDR2 YNFKEQ. This CDR3 reads CASSHLGQGAREETQYF. In DNA form, the CDR3 reads TGTGCCAGCAGCCATCTAGGACAGGGGGCGAGGGAAGAGACCCAGTACTTC.

This clonotype was seen a handful of times. The J gene is TRBJ2-3, the V gene TRBV20-1; 8 nucleotides agree with TRBD2. Trimming removed 5 bases from V and 2 bases from J; junction bases left unmatched: 6. The CDR3 runs 14 residues. CDR1 and CDR2 (germline): DFQATT, SNEGSKA (reference sequence). CDR3 sequence reads: CSAHRGGATDTQYF. In DNA, the CDR3 is TGCAGTGCTCATCGGGGGGGGGCCACAGATACGCAGTATTTT.